Presented here are 11 T cell receptor beta chains from one specimen sequenced in a study of shared clonotypes between healthy human individuals (TCRdb year 2020). Library construction relied on the immunoSEQ multiplex PCR assay. Entries here come from immuneACCESS through TCRdb and include only in-frame sequences with V and J called. Some clones fail to appear in such tables; in the studies checked, an unresolved V gene covers under half of the shortfall, and the cause of the remainder is unknown. Counted in this sample were 1.6 million or so clones; 98% of them appeared once. The ten largest account for approximately 0.4% of the sample. The sequenced sample was naive CD4+ T cells sorted from blood. The cell subset or site tag for this specimen amounts to: CD45RA+ positively selected. The receptors originated from a man younger than 45 in good health.

V is TRBV6-1 and J is TRBJ2-6, with D perhaps matching TRBD2 (5 bases). Germline assignment: CDR1 MNHNS and CDR2 SASEGT. The CDR3 extends over 15 amino acids. Deletions cut 4 bases from V and 2 bases from J, with 9 bases between. CDR3 protein: CASSGGGPGANVLTF. CDR3 sequence (DNA): TGTGCCAGCAGTGGCGGAGGCCCTGGGGCCAACGTCCTGACTTTC.

The V call is TRBV29-1, the J call TRBJ2-1; 8 nucleotides align to TRBD2. CDR3 length: 17 residues. The V segment lost 3 bases and the J segment 0 bases; nucleotides outside the gene matches: 10. CDR1 SQVTM and CDR2 ANQGSEA come from the germline V gene. The CDR3 sequence: CSVDPREREHSYNEQFF. The DNA for the CDR3 is TGCAGCGTTGACCCCCGGGAGCGGGAGCACTCCTACAATGAGCAGTTCTTC.

V is TRBV29-1 and J is TRBJ2-7, with TRBD1 matching 8 bases. V trimming: 4 bases; J trimming: 7 bases; junction bases outside the gene matches: 15. This CDR3 spans 15 amino acids. Per germline, CDR1 SQVTM and CDR2 ANQGSEA. Here the CDR3 DNA reads TGCAGCGTTGCCAGTCGGACAGGGCTCCTACTTGAGCAGTACTTC. Its translation: CSVASRTGLLLEQYF.

The chain uses TRBV27 and TRBJ1-2; no firm D call. Germline CDR1 MNHEY, CDR2 SMNVEV (reference sequence). The CDR3 loop spans 13 amino acids. Between the trimmed V and J ends, which lost 6 bases and 2 bases, there was a span of 10 bases. CDR3 loop: CASSTTRNYGYTF. The CDR3 DNA sequence: TGTGCCAGCAGCACTACACGAAACTATGGCTACACCTTC.

The chain links TRBV5-6 to TRBJ2-5, with D maybe TRBD2 (6 bases). V lost 1 base to trimming and J lost 4 bases, with 11 bases between them. The CDR3 covers 14 residues. Germline CDR1 SGHDT, CDR2 YYEEEE. Here the CDR3 reads CASSLISGVETQYF. In nucleotides, the CDR3 is TGTGCCAGCAGCTTGATTTCGGGAGTAGAGACCCAGTACTTC.

The rearrangement links TRBV6-5 to TRBJ1-1; perhaps TRBD1 as D (5 bases). The CDR3 contains 13 residues. V lost 11 bases to trimming and J lost 3 bases, with 16 bases between them. Germline V CDR1 and CDR2: MNHEY, SVGAGI. This CDR3 reads CAAGPSFDTEAFF. As DNA, the CDR3 is TGTGCCGCGGGACCGTCTTTTGACACTGAAGCTTTCTTT.

The chain is built from TRBV10-3 and TRBJ2-7; D is ambiguous. Per the germline V gene, CDR1 is ENHRY and CDR2 is SYGVKD. The V and J ends lost 1 base and 7 bases respectively, with 5 bases between them. This CDR3 is built from 11 residues. The CDR3 reads CAISELVEQYF. Here the CDR3 DNA reads TGTGCCATCAGTGAGTTGGTTGAGCAGTACTTC.

This chain connects TRBV6-6 to TRBJ2-3; D unclear. The CDR3 loop spans 13 amino acids. Germline V lookup: CDR1 MNHNY, CDR2 SVGAGI (reference sequence). V was clipped by 4 bases and J by 0 bases, with 5 bases between them. CDR3 amino acids: CASSLQSTDTQYF. In DNA, the CDR3 is TGTGCCAGCAGTTTACAAAGCACAGATACGCAGTATTTT.

Comments on this clone: Different DNA sequences within this sample yield the same CDR3. The genes are TRBV5-4 and TRBJ1-1; 8 positions agree with TRBD1. The CDR3 has 14 amino acids. Germline CDR1 SGHNT, CDR2 YYREEE (reference sequence). The V gene end was trimmed by 4 bases and the J gene end by 4 bases; junction bases not matched to a gene: 6. CDR3 sequence (DNA): TGTGCCAGCAGCCCAGGTACAGGGGGCACTGAAGCTTTCTTT. Translating gives CASSPGTGGTEAFF.

The J gene is TRBJ2-7, the V gene TRBV15; D gene uncertain. V lost 4 bases, J lost 6 bases, and 19 bases lay in between. The CDR3 runs 15 residues. Per the germline V gene, CDR1 is LNHNV and CDR2 is YYDKDF (reference sequence). In DNA, the CDR3 is TGTGCCACCAGCACTTTAGTAAGTAACCGGAGCGAGCAGTACTTC. It codes for CATSTLVSNRSEQYF.

This clone was seen a single time. V gene TRBV2 combines with J gene TRBJ2-2; D not certain. V lost 5 bases to trimming and J lost 5 bases, with 6 bases between them. The length of the CDR3 is 12 residues. From germline, CDR1 is SNHLY and CDR2 FYNNEI. The CDR3 nucleotides read TGTGCCAGCAGTTACGGAACCGGGGAGCTGTTTTTT. This sequence encodes CASSYGTGELFF.